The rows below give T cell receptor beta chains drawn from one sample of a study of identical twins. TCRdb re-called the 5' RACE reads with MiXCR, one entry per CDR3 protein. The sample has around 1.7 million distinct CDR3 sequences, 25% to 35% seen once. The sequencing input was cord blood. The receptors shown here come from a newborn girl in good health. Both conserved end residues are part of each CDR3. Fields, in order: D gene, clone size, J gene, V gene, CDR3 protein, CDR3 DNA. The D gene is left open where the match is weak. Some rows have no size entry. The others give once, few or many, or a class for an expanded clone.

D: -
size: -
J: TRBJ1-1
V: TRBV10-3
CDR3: CAIGGRGHTEAFF
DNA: TGTGCCATCGGGGGCAGAGGTCACACTGAAGCTTTCTTT

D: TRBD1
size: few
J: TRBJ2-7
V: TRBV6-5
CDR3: CASSYDRGYYLLDLYYEQYF
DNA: TGTGCCAGCAGTTACGACAGGGGCTACTACCTCCTGGACCTATACTACGAGCAGTACTTC

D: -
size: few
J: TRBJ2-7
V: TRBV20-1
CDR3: CSARDFRGYEQYF
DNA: TGCAGTGCTAGAGATTTTCGGGGCTACGAGCAGTACTTC

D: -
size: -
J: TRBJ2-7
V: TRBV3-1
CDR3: CASSPESEASVHEQYF
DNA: TGTGCCAGCAGCCCAGAAAGCGAGGCTAGCGTCCACGAGCAGTACTTC

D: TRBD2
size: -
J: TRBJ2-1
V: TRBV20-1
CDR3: CSARRPAGLAYNEQFF
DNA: TGCAGTGCTAGACGACCAGCGGGACTAGCGTACAATGAGCAGTTCTTC

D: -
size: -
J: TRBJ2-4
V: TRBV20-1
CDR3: CSARGSQGLSKNIQYF
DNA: TGCAGTGCGAGGGGGAGTCAGGGACTCTCCAAAAACATTCAGTACTTC

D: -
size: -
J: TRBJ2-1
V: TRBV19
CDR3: CASSISVYNGQFF
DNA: TGTGCCAGTAGTATCAGCGTCTACAATGGGCAGTTCTTC

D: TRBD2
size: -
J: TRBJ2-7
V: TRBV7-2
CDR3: CASSLVAGGSSYNEQYF
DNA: TGTGCCAGCAGCTTAGTGGCGGGGGGTAGTTCCTACAATGAGCAGTACTTC

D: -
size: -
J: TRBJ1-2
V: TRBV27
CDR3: CASSWTANNYGYTF
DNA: TGTGCCAGCAGTTGGACAGCGAATAACTATGGCTACACCTTC

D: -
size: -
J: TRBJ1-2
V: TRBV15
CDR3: CATSRLGSSYGYTF
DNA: TGTGCCACCAGCAGATTAGGCAGTTCCTATGGCTACACCTTC

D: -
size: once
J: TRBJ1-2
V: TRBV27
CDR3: CASSNGGFYGCTF
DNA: TGTGCCAGCAGCAATGGGGGTTTCTATGGTTGCACCTTC

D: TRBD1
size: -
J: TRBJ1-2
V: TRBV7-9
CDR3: CASSKGQGLSGYTF
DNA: TGTGCCAGCAGCAAAGGACAGGGCCTAAGTGGCTACACCTTC

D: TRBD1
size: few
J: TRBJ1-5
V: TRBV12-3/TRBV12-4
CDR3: CASSRSGGLQPQHF
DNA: TGTGCCAGCAGTCGCTCAGGGGGCTTACAGCCCCAGCATTTT

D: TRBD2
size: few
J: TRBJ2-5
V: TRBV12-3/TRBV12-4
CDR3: CASSTIRLAGAQETQYF
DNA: TGTGCCAGCAGTACTATACGACTAGCGGGAGCCCAAGAGACCCAGTACTTC

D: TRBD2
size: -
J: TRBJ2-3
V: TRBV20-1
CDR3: CSARGLASTDTQYF
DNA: TGCAGTGCTAGGGGACTAGCGAGCACAGATACGCAGTATTTT

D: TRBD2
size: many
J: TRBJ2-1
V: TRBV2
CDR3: CASSDLGLVTSWQFF
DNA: TGTGCCAGCAGTGATCTGGGGTTGGTGACTAGCTGGCAGTTCTTC

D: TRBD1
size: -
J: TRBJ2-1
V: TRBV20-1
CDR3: CSARTGDSYEQFF
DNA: TGCAGTGCTAGGACAGGGGATTCCTACGAGCAGTTCTTC

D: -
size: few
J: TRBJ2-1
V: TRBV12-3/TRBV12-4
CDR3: CASTFRAVNEQFF
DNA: TGTGCCAGCACTTTCAGGGCGGTTAATGAGCAGTTCTTC

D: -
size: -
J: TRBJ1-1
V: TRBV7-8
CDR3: CASSSREGDTEAFF
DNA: TGTGCCAGCAGCTCTCGGGAGGGGGACACTGAAGCTTTCTTT

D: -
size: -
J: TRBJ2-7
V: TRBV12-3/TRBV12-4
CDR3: CASSHPLAGEQYF
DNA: TGTGCCAGCAGTCACCCACTAGCCGGTGAGCAGTACTTC

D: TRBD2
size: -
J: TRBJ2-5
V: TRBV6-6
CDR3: CASRSPLAASLNEQYF
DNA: TGTGCCAGCAGATCCCCTCTAGCGGCCTCCTTGAATGAGCAGTACTTC

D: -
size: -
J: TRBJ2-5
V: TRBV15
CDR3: CATSPGELYNEQYF
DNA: TGTGCCACCAGTCCCGGCGAACTTTACAATGAGCAGTACTTC